The clone carrying this T cell receptor (beta chain) was seen at least ten times. Its antigen is undetermined. Germline V gene data show CDR1 as LNHNV and CDR2 as YYDKDF (reference sequence). This CDR3 comprises 13 residues. Trimming left V 6 bases short and J 0 bases short, with 3 bases between. This entry comes from a study of Graves' ophthalmopathy and Graves' hyperthyroidism. Amplification targeted the TCR beta CDR3 regions, with RNA transcripts as the source material. Scientists carried out first-round RT-PCR using HTBI primers and then a second-round multiplex PCR. MiXCR, applied by TCRdb to the multiplex PCR reads, yields one record per CDR3 protein. This table has approximately 700,000 distinct CDR3 sequences, roughly 40% appearing once. Study-level findings and limits: In separating ophthalmopathy from stable hyperthyroidism, a 13-signature model achieved nearly 90% sensitivity and 81.08% specificity.

Sequencing was carried out using peripheral blood. The chain links TRBV15 to TRBJ2-6; no definite D call. The TCR originated in an adult man with Graves' ophthalmopathy. Written as DNA, the CDR3 is TGTGCCACCAGAAGCTCTGGGGCCAACGTCCTGACTTTC. Translated: CATRSSGANVLTF.